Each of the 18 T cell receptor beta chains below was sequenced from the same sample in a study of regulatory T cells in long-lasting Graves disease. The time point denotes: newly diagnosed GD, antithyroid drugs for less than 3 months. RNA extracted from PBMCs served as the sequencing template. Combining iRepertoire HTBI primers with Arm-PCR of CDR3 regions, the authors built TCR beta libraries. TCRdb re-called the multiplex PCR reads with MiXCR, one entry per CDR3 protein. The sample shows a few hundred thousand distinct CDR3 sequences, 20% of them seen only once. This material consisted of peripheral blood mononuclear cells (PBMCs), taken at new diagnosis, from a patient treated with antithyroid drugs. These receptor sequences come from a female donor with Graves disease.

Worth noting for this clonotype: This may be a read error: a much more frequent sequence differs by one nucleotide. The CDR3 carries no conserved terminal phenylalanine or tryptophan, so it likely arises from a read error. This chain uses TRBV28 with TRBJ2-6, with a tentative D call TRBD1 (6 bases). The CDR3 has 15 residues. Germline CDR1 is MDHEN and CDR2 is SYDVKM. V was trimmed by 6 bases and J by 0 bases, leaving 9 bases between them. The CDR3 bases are TGTGCCAGCAGCCAGGGGAGCTCTGGGGCCAACGTCCTGACTTCC. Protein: CASSQGSSGANVLTS.

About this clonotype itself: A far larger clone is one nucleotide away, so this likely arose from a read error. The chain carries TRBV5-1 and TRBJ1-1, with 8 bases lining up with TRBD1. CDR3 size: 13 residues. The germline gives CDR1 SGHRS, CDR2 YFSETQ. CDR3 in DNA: TGTGCCAGCAGTCGCGGACAGGGCACTGGAGCTTTCTTT. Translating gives CASSRGQGTGAFF.

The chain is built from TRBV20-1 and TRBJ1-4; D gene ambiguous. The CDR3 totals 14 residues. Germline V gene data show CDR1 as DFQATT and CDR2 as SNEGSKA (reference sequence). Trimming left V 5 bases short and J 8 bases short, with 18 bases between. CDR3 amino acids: CSASQGPVEEKLFF. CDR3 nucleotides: TGCAGTGCTTCTCAAGGACCTGTGGAGGAAAAACTGTTTTTT.

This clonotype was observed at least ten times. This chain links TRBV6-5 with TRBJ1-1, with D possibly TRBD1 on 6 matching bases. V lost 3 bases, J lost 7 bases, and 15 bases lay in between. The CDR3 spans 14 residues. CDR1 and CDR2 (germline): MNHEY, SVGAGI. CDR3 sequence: CASSYKPGAIEAFF. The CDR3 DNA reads TGTGCCAGCAGTTATAAGCCGGGGGCTATTGAAGCTTTCTTT.

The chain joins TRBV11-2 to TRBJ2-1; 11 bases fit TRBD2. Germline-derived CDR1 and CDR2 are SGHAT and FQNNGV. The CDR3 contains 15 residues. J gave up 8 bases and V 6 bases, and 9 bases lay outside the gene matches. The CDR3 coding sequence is TGTGCCAGCAGACCAACTAGCGGGAGATACGATGAGCAGTTCTTC. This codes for CASRPTSGRYDEQFF.

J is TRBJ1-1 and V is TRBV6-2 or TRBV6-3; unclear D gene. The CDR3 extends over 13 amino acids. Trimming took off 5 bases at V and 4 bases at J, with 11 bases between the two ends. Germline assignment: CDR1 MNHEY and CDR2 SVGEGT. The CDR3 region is CASSEGIGTEAFF. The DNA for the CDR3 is TGTGCCAGCAGTGAAGGGATAGGCACTGAAGCTTTCTTT.

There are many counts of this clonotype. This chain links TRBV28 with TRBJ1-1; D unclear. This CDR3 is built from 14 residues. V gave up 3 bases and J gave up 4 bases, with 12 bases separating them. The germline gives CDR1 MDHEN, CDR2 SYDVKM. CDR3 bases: TGTGCCAGCAGTTTCCCTCCAGAGACCACTGAAGCTTTCTTT. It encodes CASSFPPETTEAFF. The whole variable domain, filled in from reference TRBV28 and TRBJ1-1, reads DVKVTQSSRYLVKRTGEKVFLECVQDMDHENMFWYRQDPGLGLRLIYFSYDVKMKEKGDIPEGYSVSREKKERFSLILESASTNQTSMYLCASSFPPETTEAFFGQGTRLTVV.

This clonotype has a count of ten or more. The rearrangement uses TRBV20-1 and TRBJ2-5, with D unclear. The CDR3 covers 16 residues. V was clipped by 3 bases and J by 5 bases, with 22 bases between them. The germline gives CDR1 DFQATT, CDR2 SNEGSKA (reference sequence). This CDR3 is CSARGRSAAQGETQYF. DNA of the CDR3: TGCAGTGCTAGGGGAAGGTCGGCAGCGCAAGGGGAGACCCAGTACTTC.

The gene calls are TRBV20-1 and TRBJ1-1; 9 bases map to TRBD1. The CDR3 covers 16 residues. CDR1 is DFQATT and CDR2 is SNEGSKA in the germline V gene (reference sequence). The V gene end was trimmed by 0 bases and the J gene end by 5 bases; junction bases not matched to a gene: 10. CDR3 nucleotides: TGCAGTGCTAGAGATCCCTCGGGACAGGGTTGGACTGAAGCTTTCTTT. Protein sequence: CSARDPSGQGWTEAFF.

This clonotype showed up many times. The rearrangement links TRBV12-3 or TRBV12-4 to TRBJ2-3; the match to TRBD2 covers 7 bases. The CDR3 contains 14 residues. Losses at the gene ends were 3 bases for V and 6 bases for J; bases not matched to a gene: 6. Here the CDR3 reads CASSLSAGEDTQYF. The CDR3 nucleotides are TGTGCCAGCAGTTTGTCGGCGGGAGAGGATACGCAGTATTTT.

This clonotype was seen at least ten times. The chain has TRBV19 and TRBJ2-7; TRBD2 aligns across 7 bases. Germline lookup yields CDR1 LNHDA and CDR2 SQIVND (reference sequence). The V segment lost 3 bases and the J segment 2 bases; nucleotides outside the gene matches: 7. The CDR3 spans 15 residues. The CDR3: CASSIRGSAPYEQYF. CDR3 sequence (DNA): TGTGCCAGTAGTATCCGCGGGAGTGCTCCCTACGAGCAGTACTTC.

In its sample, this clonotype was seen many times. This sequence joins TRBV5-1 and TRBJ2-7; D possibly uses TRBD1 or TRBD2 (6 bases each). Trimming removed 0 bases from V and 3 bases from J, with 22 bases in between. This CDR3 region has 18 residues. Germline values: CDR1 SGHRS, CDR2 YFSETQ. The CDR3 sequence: CASSLGGERPGALYEQYF. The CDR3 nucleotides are TGCGCCAGCAGCTTGGGGGGGGAGAGGCCAGGGGCCCTCTACGAGCAGTACTTC.

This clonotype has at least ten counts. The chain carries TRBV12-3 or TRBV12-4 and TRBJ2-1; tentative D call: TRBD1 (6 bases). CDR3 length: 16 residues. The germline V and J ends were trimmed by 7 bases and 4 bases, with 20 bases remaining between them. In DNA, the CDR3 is TGTGCCAGCAAGAAGATCCCCATTGGACAGTACAATGAGCAGTTCTTC. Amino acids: CASKKIPIGQYNEQFF.

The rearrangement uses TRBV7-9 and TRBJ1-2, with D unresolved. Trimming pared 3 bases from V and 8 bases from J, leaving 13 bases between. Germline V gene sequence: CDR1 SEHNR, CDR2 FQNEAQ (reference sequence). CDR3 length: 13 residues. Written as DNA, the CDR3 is TGTGCCAGCAGCTTCGAGGGTGGTCAGGGCTACACCTTC. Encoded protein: CASSFEGGQGYTF. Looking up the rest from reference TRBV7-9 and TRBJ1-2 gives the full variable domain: DTGVSQNPRHKITKRGQNVTFRCDPISEHNRLYWYRQTLGQGPEFLTYFQNEAQLEKSRLLSDRFSAERPKGSFSTLEIQRTEQGDSAMYLCASSFEGGQGYTFGSGTRLTVV.

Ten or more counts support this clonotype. The CDR3 bases are TGCAGCGTTGGGTCGGCGGGATCGTTCTTC. It yields the protein CSVGSAGSFF. V is TRBV29-1 and J is TRBJ2-1; maybe TRBD2 (6 bases). The CDR3 has 10 amino acids. Trimming stripped 4 bases from V and 15 bases from J, with 13 bases between. Looked up from germline, CDR1 is SQVTM and CDR2 is ANQGSEA.

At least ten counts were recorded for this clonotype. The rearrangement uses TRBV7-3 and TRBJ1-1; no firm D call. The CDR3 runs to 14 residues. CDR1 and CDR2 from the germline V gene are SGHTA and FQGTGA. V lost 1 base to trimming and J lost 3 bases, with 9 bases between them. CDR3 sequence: CASSLSPGDTEAFF. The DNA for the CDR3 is TGTGCCAGCAGCTTAAGTCCCGGTGACACTGAAGCTTTCTTT.

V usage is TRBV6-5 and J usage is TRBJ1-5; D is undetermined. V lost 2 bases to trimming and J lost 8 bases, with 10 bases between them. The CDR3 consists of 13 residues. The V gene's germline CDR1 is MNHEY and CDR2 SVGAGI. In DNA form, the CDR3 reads TGTGCCAGCAGTTACGTTCGCGGGGAGCCCCAGCATTTT. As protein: CASSYVRGEPQHF.

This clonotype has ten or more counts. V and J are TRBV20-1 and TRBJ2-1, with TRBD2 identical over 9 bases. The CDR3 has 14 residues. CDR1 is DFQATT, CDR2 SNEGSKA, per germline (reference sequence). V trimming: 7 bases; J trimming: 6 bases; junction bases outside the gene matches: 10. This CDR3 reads CSVGGLAQGNEQFF. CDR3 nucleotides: TGCAGTGTGGGGGGACTAGCTCAGGGCAATGAGCAGTTCTTC.